Presented here are 8 T cell receptor beta chains from one specimen sequenced in a study of blood T cell repertoires in COVID-19 (dated by TCRdb to about 2020). Libraries were built with the immunoSEQ multiplex PCR assay. Not all clones reach the TCRdb copy of this immuneACCESS table, which keeps in-frame sequences only. Checked studies attribute under half of the gap to unresolved V genes and leave the rest unexplained. Here the sample has under 250,000 clones; about 86% occur a single time. The top ten clones comprise more than 8.5% of the sample. Specimen: PBMCs or T cells enriched from blood (not recorded which). These receptor sequences come from a woman between 50 and 59 years old with acute COVID-19.

Only one count was recorded for this clone. The rearrangement uses TRBV4-1 and TRBJ2-6; D may be TRBD2 (5 bases). CDR3 size: 17 residues. Germline CDR1 reads MGHRA; CDR2 reads YSYEKL. V lost 1 base and J lost 4, with 14 bases in between. As DNA, the CDR3 is TGCGCCAGCAGCCAAGCGCCGGGGAGCGGAGGGGCCAACGTCCTGACTTTC. Translating gives CASSQAPGSGGANVLTF.

The chain links TRBV18 to TRBJ2-6, with TRBD1 as a possible D gene (5 bases). The germline CDR1 and CDR2 sequences are KGHSH and LQKENI. The CDR3 covers 15 residues. V dropped 2 bases and J dropped 7 bases, with 12 bases sitting between them. The CDR3 here is CASSPGAVVANVLTF. The CDR3 bases are TGTGCCAGCTCACCAGGGGCCGTGGTTGCCAACGTCCTGACTTTC.

A single count supports this clone. The J gene is TRBJ2-3, the V gene TRBV27, with 8 bases matching TRBD2. CDR1 MNHEY and CDR2 SMNVEV come from the germline V gene (reference sequence). Trimming removed 5 bases from V and 5 bases from J; junction bases left unmatched: 3. The CDR3 contains 13 residues. CDR3 region: CASSLLAGDTQYF. Here the CDR3 DNA reads TGTGCCAGCAGTCTCCTAGCGGGAGATACGCAGTATTTT.

J is TRBJ1-1 and V is TRBV5-4, with 7 bases fitting TRBD1. This CDR3 is built from 16 residues. V dropped 0 bases and J dropped 0; count of bases not matched to a gene: 5. Germline assignment: CDR1 SGHNT and CDR2 YYREEE (reference sequence). The CDR3 nucleotides read TGTGCCAGCAGCTTGGGGGGACAGCTCATGAACACTGAAGCTTTCTTT. Translated: CASSLGGQLMNTEAFF.

V gene TRBV2 combines with J gene TRBJ1-1; D uncertain. Per germline, CDR1 SNHLY and CDR2 FYNNEI. Between the trimmed V and J ends, which lost 5 bases and 0 bases, there was a span of 7 bases. This CDR3 is built from 13 residues. CDR3 in amino acids: CASSLSLNTEAFF. CDR3 nucleotide sequence: TGTGCCAGCAGTCTTAGCCTGAACACTGAAGCTTTCTTT.

This clone was recorded at least ten times. The chain carries TRBV4-1 and TRBJ2-1; 11 positions match TRBD2. Trimming at V came to 4 bases and at J to 0 bases, leaving 2 bases not matched to a gene. The CDR3 covers 16 residues. Germline CDR1 reads MGHRA; CDR2 reads YSYEKL. The CDR3 DNA sequence: TGCGCCAGCAGCCCAACTAGCGGGAGCTCCTACAATGAGCAGTTCTTC. Protein sequence: CASSPTSGSSYNEQFF.

This clone came up once. The chain recombines TRBV6-5 with TRBJ2-7, with 10 bases that match TRBD1. This CDR3 has 14 residues. CDR1 and CDR2 from the germline V gene are MNHEY and SVGAGI. V gave up 6 bases and J gave up 0 bases; unmatched junction bases: 2. The CDR3 region has the DNA TGTGCCAGCAGCTGGACAGGGGGCTCCTACGAGCAGTACTTC. Residues: CASSWTGGSYEQYF.

The table lists this clone with a count of one. The same CDR3 also results from other DNA sequences found in this sample. This chain joins TRBV7-2 and TRBJ1-6; no reliable D call. Germline CDR1 SGHTA, CDR2 FQGNSA. This CDR3 region has 14 residues. The germline V and J ends were trimmed by 5 bases and 5 bases, with 10 bases remaining between them. The CDR3 sequence: CASSQYRDNSPLHF. The CDR3 coding sequence is TGTGCCAGCAGCCAGTACCGGGATAATTCACCCCTCCACTTT.